What follows are 24 T cell receptor beta chains derived from one specimen sequenced in a study of persistence of HIV-infected CD4 T cells. The stimulus was lysate of CMV-infected fibroblasts, 9 to 10 ug/mL. CD4+ T cells upregulating both CD40 ligand and CD69 were sorted as responding cells. The immunoSEQ assay was version 4, run in survey mode. The protocol was immunoSEQ multiplex PCR, while the TCRdb copy is restricted to in-frame clones and leaves out a portion. Here the sample spans over 15,000 clones, about 65% being singletons. For these TCRs, the target antigens are not known. The material was CD4+ T cells sorted from PBMCs after roughly 17-hour stimulation, obtained from a patient who received antiretroviral therapy. These receptors were obtained from an adult woman with HIV who was CMV-seropositive.

This chain connects TRBV3-1 (or the pseudogene TRBV3-2) to TRBJ1-4; weak D call: TRBD1 (6 bases). This CDR3 region has 16 residues. The ends were cut back, 0 bases at V and 8 bases at J, with 16 bases in the middle. Germline V gene data show CDR1 as LGHDT and CDR2 as YNNKEL (reference sequence). The CDR3 region has the DNA TGTGCCAGCAGCCAAGAGAGGGGGAACATAGGGGAAAAACTGTTTTTT. Protein product: CASSQERGNIGEKLFF.

V is TRBV27 and J is TRBJ1-2; D is undetermined. With 5 bases removed from V and 2 bases from J, the gap between germline ends came to 15 bases. Germline V CDR1 and CDR2: MNHEY, SMNVEV (reference sequence). The CDR3 contains 15 residues. The CDR3: CASSRNPVDNYGYTF. The CDR3 nucleotides read TGTGCCAGCAGTCGAAACCCAGTAGACAACTATGGCTACACCTTC.

This clone was seen once. This sequence joins TRBV27 and TRBJ2-7; D unclear. Germline V CDR1 and CDR2: MNHEY, SMNVEV (reference sequence). The CDR3 spans 15 residues. V lost 3 bases and J 0 bases, leaving 12 bases between the germline ends. The CDR3 coding sequence is TGTGCCAGCAGTTTGGGATCCCAACTCTCCTACGAGCAGTACTTC. This codes for CASSLGSQLSYEQYF.

The V gene is TRBV2, the J gene TRBJ1-5; D perhaps matches TRBD1 (6 bases). The CDR3 is 16 amino acids. Trimming pared 4 bases from V and 7 bases from J, leaving 20 bases between. Per the germline V gene, CDR1 is SNHLY and CDR2 is FYNNEI. The CDR3 spells CASSVSRGGVGQPQHF. CDR3 DNA sequence: TGTGCCAGCAGTGTAAGTCGAGGGGGAGTTGGGCAGCCCCAGCATTTT.

This clone turned up a few times. This chain uses TRBV27 with TRBJ1-3, with D perhaps matching TRBD1 (6 bases). Between the trimmed V and J ends, which lost 6 bases and 2 bases, there was a span of 14 bases. CDR1 and CDR2 (germline): MNHEY, SMNVEV (reference sequence). The length of the CDR3 is 15 residues. The CDR3 loop is CASRQSRGTGNTIYF. In nucleotides, the CDR3 is TGTGCCAGCAGACAATCCAGGGGAACTGGAAACACCATATATTTT.

The rearrangement links TRBV12-3 or TRBV12-4 to TRBJ2-7, with D tentatively TRBD1 (6 bases). V lost 6 bases, J lost 9 bases, and 12 bases lay in between. This CDR3 contains 11 residues. The CDR3 nucleotides read TGTGCCAGCAGCCTAAAAGGGGGGCAGTACTTC. It codes for CASSLKGGQYF.

The chain uses TRBV19 and TRBJ1-5, with D possibly TRBD1 on 5 matching bases. Germline CDR1 and CDR2: LNHDA and SQIVND (reference sequence). The CDR3 has 14 amino acids. The germline V and J ends were trimmed by 5 bases and 0 bases, with 8 bases remaining between them. CDR3 amino acids: CASSLQVSNQPQHF. The CDR3 nucleotides read TGTGCCAGTAGTTTACAGGTTAGCAATCAGCCCCAGCATTTT.

The chain is built from TRBV18 and TRBJ2-5; D is possibly TRBD1 (5 bases). CDR1 and CDR2 from the germline V gene are KGHSH and LQKENI. CDR3 size: 13 residues. The V end lost 4 bases, the J end lost 1 base, and 7 bases lay between the germline ends. CDR3 in DNA: TGTGCCAGCTCACGAGACAGCCAAGAGACCCAGTACTTC. Translation gives CASSRDSQETQYF.

This clone was counted only a few times. V usage is TRBV7-9 and J usage is TRBJ2-3; D ambiguous. The CDR3 is 13 residues long. Per germline, CDR1 SEHNR and CDR2 FQNEAQ (reference sequence). V was trimmed by 5 bases and J by 5 bases, leaving 11 bases between them. CDR3 sequence reads: CASSVQVEDTQYF. CDR3 DNA: TGTGCCAGCAGCGTCCAGGTCGAAGATACGCAGTATTTT.

This clone was counted a few times. This rearrangement joins TRBV5-1 to TRBJ2-5; 7 nucleotides agree with TRBD1. Losses at the gene ends were 4 bases for V and 5 bases for J; bases not matched to a gene: 11. CDR1 and CDR2 (germline): SGHRS, YFSETQ. This CDR3 spans 15 amino acids. The CDR3 is CASSLTPGTVETQYF. CDR3 nucleotide sequence: TGCGCCAGCAGCCTGACCCCCGGGACAGTGGAGACCCAGTACTTC.

This clone is medium-sized (0.01 to 0.1%) within its sample. The chain is built from TRBV19 and TRBJ1-2; 8 bases fit TRBD1. The junction had 4 bases not matched to a gene; V was cut back by 5 bases and J by 8 bases. CDR1 is LNHDA and CDR2 is SQIVND in the germline V gene (reference sequence). The CDR3 covers 12 residues. DNA for the CDR3: TGTGCCAGTAGTGCAGGGACAGGCGGCTACACCTTC. It translates to CASSAGTGGYTF.

CDR3 DNA sequence: TGCAGCGTTGGAGAGGTAGAAGGGGGATATGGCTACACCTTC. As protein: CSVGEVEGGYGYTF. The V and J genes are TRBV29-1 and TRBJ1-2, with D possibly matching TRBD1 (6 bases). Deletions cut 4 bases from V and 5 bases from J, with 17 bases between. The CDR3 has 14 residues. The germline CDR1 and CDR2 sequences are SQVTM and ANQGSEA.

The chain carries TRBV10-3 and TRBJ1-1; 7 positions match TRBD1. Unmatched junction bases numbered 4, after V lost 10 bases and J lost 5 bases. Germline CDR1 ENHRY, CDR2 SYGVKD. The CDR3 has 11 residues. CDR3 loop: CATLTGTEAFF. In DNA form, the CDR3 reads TGTGCCACACTGACAGGGACTGAAGCTTTCTTT.

The chain carries TRBV5-3 and TRBJ1-1, with TRBD1 matching over 9 bases. TRBV5-3 is an ORF, with its function uncertain. This CDR3 is 18 amino acids long. The ends lost 3 bases at V and 2 bases at J; junction bases unmatched: 14. Here the CDR3 DNA reads TGTGCCAGAAGCTGGCCCGACAGGGGGTCGAGAATAAACACTGAAGCTTTCTTT. It translates to CARSWPDRGSRINTEAFF.

The table lists this clone with a few counts. The chain uses TRBV10-3 and TRBJ2-2; 9 bases match TRBD1. Germline-derived CDR1 and CDR2 are ENHRY and SYGVKD. This CDR3 spans 15 amino acids. Trimming removed 4 bases from V and 0 bases from J; junction bases left unmatched: 0. CDR3 protein: CAISGQGANTGELFF. CDR3 coding DNA: TGTGCCATCAGTGGACAGGGGGCGAACACCGGGGAGCTGTTTTTT.

The V and J genes are TRBV5-8 and TRBJ1-6, with TRBD1 matching 9 bases. Germline CDR1 is SGHTS and CDR2 is YDEGEE. The ends lost 4 bases at V and 6 bases at J; junction bases unmatched: 5. CDR3 size: 15 residues. DNA of the CDR3: TGTGCCAGCAGCCCGGGGACAGGGCCTAATTCACCCCTCCACTTT. Translating it yields CASSPGTGPNSPLHF. Looking up the rest from reference TRBV5-8 and TRBJ1-6 gives the full variable domain: EAGVTQSPTHLIKTRGQQATLRCSPISGHTSVYWYQQALGLGLQFLLWYDEGEERNRGNFPPRFSGRQFPNYSSELNVNALELEDSALYLCASSPGTGPNSPLHFGNGTRLTVT.

The chain uses TRBV7-9 and TRBJ1-1; D not certain. CDR1 and CDR2 (germline): SEHNR, FQNEAQ (reference sequence). The V gene lost 2 bases and the J gene lost 1 base, with 11 bases spanning the gap. The CDR3 contains 15 residues. The CDR3 region has the DNA TGTGCCAGCAGCTTAATCTCTCGCCAGAACACTGAAGCTTTCTTT. This translates into CASSLISRQNTEAFF.

The DNA of the CDR3 is TGCAGTGCTATGAAGAACACTGAAGCTTTCTTT. It yields the protein CSAMKNTEAFF. The gene calls are TRBV20-1 and TRBJ1-1; unclear D gene. CDR1 DFQATT and CDR2 SNEGSKA come from the germline V gene (reference sequence). CDR3 length: 11 residues. Trimming shortened V by 4 bases and J by 1 base, and 4 bases separated the two germline ends.

This clone is classed as medium-sized. CDR3 nucleotide sequence: TGTGCCAGCAGCACTACACTAAAAGGCACTGAAGCTTTCTTT. Protein sequence: CASSTTLKGTEAFF. The chain carries TRBV5-4 and TRBJ1-1; D unresolved. V dropped 4 bases and J dropped 4 bases, with 14 bases sitting between them. CDR1 and CDR2 from the germline V gene are SGHNT and YYREEE (reference sequence). The length of the CDR3 is 14 residues.

A remark on this clone: This same CDR3 is encoded by further DNA sequences in the sample. This chain uses TRBV24-1 with TRBJ2-2, with a possible D match to TRBD2 (5 bases). This CDR3 has 12 residues. Per germline, CDR1 KGHDR and CDR2 SFDVKD. V was clipped by 5 bases and J by 6 bases, with 6 bases between them. The CDR3 region has the DNA TGTGCCACCAGTGGGCGGGCCGGGGAGCTGTTTTTT. Encoded protein: CATSGRAGELFF.

This clone was detected once. The chain links TRBV5-4 to TRBJ2-2; D gene uncertain. CDR3 size: 15 residues. V lost 2 bases to trimming and J lost 0 bases, with 8 bases between them. Germline V gives CDR1 SGHNT, CDR2 YYREEE (reference sequence). The CDR3 bases are TGTGCCAGCAGCTTAGCGAGCGCGAACACCGGGGAGCTGTTTTTT. Its protein is CASSLASANTGELFF.

The genes are TRBV3-1 (or the pseudogene TRBV3-2) and TRBJ1-4; D might be TRBD1 (6 bases). The V gene lost 4 bases and the J gene lost 8 bases, with 8 bases spanning the gap. Germline V gene sequence: CDR1 LGHDT, CDR2 YNNKEL (reference sequence). The length of the CDR3 is 12 residues. The CDR3 sequence is CASSLGTEKLFF. CDR3 nucleotide sequence: TGTGCCAGCAGCCTAGGGACAGAAAAACTGTTTTTT.

On this clone itself: Other DNA sequences in this specimen translate into the identical CDR3. This sequence joins TRBV19 and TRBJ2-2; D not certain. V was trimmed by 9 bases and J by 1 base, leaving 12 bases between them. The length of the CDR3 is 14 residues. The germline V gene has CDR1 LNHDA and CDR2 SQIVND (reference sequence). The CDR3, as DNA: TGTGCCAGCTCCATGGACGGGAACACCGGGGAGCTGTTTTTT. It codes for CASSMDGNTGELFF.

The V gene is TRBV7-9, the J gene TRBJ1-1; no clear D. The V and J ends lost 5 bases and 8 bases respectively, with 24 bases between them. Germline V gene lookup returns CDR1 SEHNR and CDR2 FQNEAQ (reference sequence). This CDR3 is 16 amino acids long. This chain's CDR3 is CASSHSNRVRVPEAFF. In DNA form, the CDR3 reads TGTGCCAGCAGCCATAGTAATCGGGTGCGGGTCCCCGAAGCTTTCTTT.